Reported below is one T cell receptor beta chain. Its matching antigen is unknown. These data come from a study of T cell repertoires in cytomegalovirus infection. Study-wide context: Indicated by public TCR beta signatures were CMV infection and matching HLA type.

V lost 4 bases and J lost 0; bases outside the gene matches: 3. Germline CDR1 is SGHTA and CDR2 is FQGTGA. This CDR3 has 16 amino acids. TCRdb ran MiXCR on the reads and lists one entry per CDR3 protein. The table records approximately 74,000 distinct CDR3 sequences, 35% to 50% of them present only once. Sequencing used CD8+ T cells from cultured PBMCs, obtained from culture after CMV antigen stimulation. The rearrangement joins TRBV7-3 to TRBJ1-3; 10 bases match TRBD1. This receptor was obtained from a human donor in good health (CMV status not recorded). Some clones in this sample may be carry-over from other donors' samples. The chain's CDR3 is CASSSRTGGSGNTIYF. DNA of the CDR3: TGTGCCAGCAGCTCCAGGACAGGGGGCTCTGGAAACACCATATATTTT.